A single sample gave rise to the 3 T cell receptor beta chains below, sequenced in a study of T-cell reconstitution after alpha-beta-depleted transplantation in children. The library targeted TCRbeta and was prepared with unique molecular identifiers. TCRdb redid the calling of the PCR reads with MiXCR, one entry per CDR3 protein. Among about 420,000 distinct CDR3 sequences listed, roughly a tenth were seen once. The sample here was PBMCs from the stem cell graft donor, taken from the stem cell graft. These receptors were collected from a human donor who donated a stem cell graft to a child with acute myeloid leukemia.

This clonotype was seen more than once but under ten times. The CDR3 spells CASSLSTLASRRELFF. The DNA of the CDR3 is TGCGCCAGCAGCTTGTCTACGCTAGCTTCCCGCCGGGAGCTGTTTTTT. V usage is TRBV5-1 and J usage is TRBJ2-2; a possible D gene is TRBD2 (5 bases). The CDR3 has 16 amino acids. Trimming left V 1 base short and J 9 bases short, with 19 bases between. Looked up from germline, CDR1 is SGHRS and CDR2 is YFSETQ.

This clonotype was found many times. The chain is built from TRBV2 and TRBJ2-7; TRBD1 aligns across 8 bases. J gave up 2 bases and V 7 bases, and 7 bases lay outside the gene matches. CDR1 and CDR2 from the germline V gene are SNHLY and FYNNEI. The CDR3 is made up of 14 amino acids. Here the CDR3 reads CASKIQGQAYEQYV. CDR3 in DNA: TGTGCCAGCAAGATACAGGGACAGGCCTACGAGCAGTACGTC.

At least ten counts were recorded for this clonotype. The gene calls are TRBV7-9 and TRBJ2-1; 14 bases match TRBD2. This CDR3 spans 15 amino acids. Germline values: CDR1 SEHNR, CDR2 FQNEAQ (reference sequence). The ends lost 3 bases at V and 10 bases at J; junction bases unmatched: 5. DNA of the CDR3: TGTGCCAGCAGCTTGGAAGGACTAGCGGGGGGCGAGCAGTTCTTC. Amino acids: CASSLEGLAGGEQFF.